The 31 T cell receptor beta chains presented below share a single source sample, sequenced in a study of CXCR3-negative and CXCR3-positive naive CD8 T cells (dated by TCRdb to the late 2010s). For sequencing, a NextSeq 550 was employed. The Human TCR Profiling Kit (MiLaboratory) was used to make UMI-labeled 5' RACE TRB cDNA libraries. TCRdb reprocessed the reads and lists each CDR3 protein sequence as a single entry, with no DNA. In this sample's table one finds just over 60,000 distinct CDR3 sequences. The ten most abundant clones make up 3.5% to 5.5% of the sample. The source material was naive CXCR3- CD8+ T cells from blood. Explained via the paper, the cell subset or site label denotes: CD45RO-CCR7+CD27+CD95- naive CD8+ T cells lacking CXCR3 (TNR3-). Receptor source: a human donor in good health. Some clones in this sample may be carry-over from other donors' samples.

The CDR3 sequence: CASSNRGVDSPLHF. The rearrangement uses TRBV7-2 and TRBJ1-6; as DNA is missing, the TRBD1 call by TCRdb cannot be tested. Germline-derived CDR1 and CDR2 are SGHTA and FQGNSA. The CDR3 length is 14 residues. The full variable domain, in which reference TRBV7-2 and TRBJ1-6 provide the parts outside the CDR3, is GAGVSQSPSNKVTEKGKDVELRCDPISGHTALYWYRQSLGQGLEFLIYFQGNSAPDKSGLPSDRFSAERTGGSVSTLTIQRTQQEDSAVYLCASSNRGVDSPLHFGNGTRLTVT.

The chain recombines TRBV29-1 with TRBJ1-4; no DNA is available, so the TRBD1 call from TCRdb remains unchecked. The CDR3 totals 14 residues. CDR1 is SQVTM and CDR2 is ANQGSEA in the germline V gene. CDR3 in amino acids: CSVELARGGEKLFF.

This chain connects TRBV12-3 or TRBV12-4 to TRBJ1-1; there is no DNA to check the TCRdb D call of TRBD1. The CDR3 has 13 amino acids. This CDR3 reads CASSPGVLTEAFF.

This chain links TRBV29-1 with TRBJ2-1; the TRBD2 assignment by TCRdb is unverifiable without DNA. CDR1 SQVTM and CDR2 ANQGSEA come from the germline V gene. The CDR3 is 13 amino acids. This CDR3 is CSVPRLAANEQFF.

The chain joins TRBV6-4 to TRBJ2-3; without DNA, the TCRdb call of TRBD2 cannot be checked. CDR1 MRHNA and CDR2 SNTAGT come from the germline V gene. The CDR3 has 16 residues. The CDR3 spells CASSDGTSGGHNTQYF.

The CDR3 region is CSAPDSNQPQHF. The chain uses TRBV20-1 and TRBJ1-5. This CDR3 region has 12 residues. CDR1 and CDR2 from the germline V gene are DFQATT and SNEGSKA (reference sequence).

The chain couples TRBV27 to TRBJ2-2; the TCRdb D gene call, TRBD1, has no DNA to confirm it. Looked up from germline, CDR1 is MNHEY and CDR2 is SMNVEV (reference sequence). The CDR3 runs 14 residues. The CDR3 region is CASSWTGGTGELFF.

V and J are TRBV9 and TRBJ1-2; TCRdb's D call of TRBD1 is untestable without DNA. The germline V gene has CDR1 SGDLS and CDR2 YYNGEE. The CDR3 length is 13 residues. CDR3 in amino acids: CASSQGTGYGYTF.

The chain recombines TRBV28 with TRBJ2-3; TCRdb proposes TRBD1, but this gene call is untestable without DNA. The CDR3 totals 17 residues. CDR1 is MDHEN and CDR2 is SYDVKM in the germline V gene. CDR3 protein: CASSQKAGARGLEWQYF.

The chain carries TRBV7-2 and TRBJ2-1; without DNA, the TCRdb call of TRBD1 cannot be checked. CDR3 length: 13 amino acids. Germline V CDR1 and CDR2: SGHTA, FQGNSA. CDR3 sequence reads: CASSAGIMVEQFF.

This chain connects TRBV2 to TRBJ2-7. This CDR3 has 13 amino acids. Germline assignment: CDR1 SNHLY and CDR2 FYNNEI. CDR3: CASSERTWYEQYF.

The genes are TRBV11-2 and TRBJ1-4; the TCRdb D gene call, TRBD1, has no DNA to confirm it. This CDR3 has 14 amino acids. Germline V lookup: CDR1 SGHAT, CDR2 FQNNGV. The CDR3 protein is CASSSTQGQEKLFF.

The V and J genes are TRBV6-4 and TRBJ2-3; TCRdb names TRBD2, which stays unverified in the absence of DNA. Per germline, CDR1 MRHNA and CDR2 SNTAGT. The CDR3 runs 14 residues. The CDR3 is CASSGTSGTDTQYF.

The genes are TRBV2 and TRBJ2-1. From germline, CDR1 is SNHLY and CDR2 FYNNEI. The CDR3 spans 11 residues. The CDR3 protein is CAKTTNNEQFF.

J is TRBJ1-4 and V is TRBV12-3 or TRBV12-4. This CDR3 is built from 12 residues. This CDR3 reads CASSLETEKLFF.

The chain links TRBV27 to TRBJ1-1; TCRdb calls TRBD1, which cannot be checked without DNA. Germline CDR1 reads MNHEY; CDR2 reads SMNVEV (reference sequence). There are 15 residues in the CDR3. This CDR3 reads CASSLVPTARAEAFF.

The rearrangement links TRBV5-1 to TRBJ2-1. This CDR3 is 18 amino acids long. Germline CDR1 and CDR2: SGHRS and YFSETQ. CDR3 protein: CASSLGWVGLSSYNEQFF.

V usage is TRBV29-1 and J usage is TRBJ2-7; TCRdb's D call of TRBD1 is untestable without DNA. The CDR3 is 13 residues long. The germline V gene has CDR1 SQVTM and CDR2 ANQGSEA. The CDR3 sequence is CSALGQGVYEQYF.

V is TRBV4-2 and J is TRBJ1-1. The CDR3 contains 17 residues. Germline lookup yields CDR1 LGHNA and CDR2 YNFKEQ. CDR3: CASSPNILVVYDSEAFF.

The V gene is TRBV28, the J gene TRBJ2-1; TCRdb indicates TRBD1, and absent DNA this call remains unverified. The CDR3 extends over 16 amino acids. The germline CDR1 and CDR2 sequences are MDHEN and SYDVKM. Here the CDR3 reads CASSLFQGSSYNEQFF.

The V gene is TRBV12-3 or TRBV12-4, the J gene TRBJ1-2; no DNA is available, so the TRBD1 call from TCRdb remains unchecked. CDR3 length: 18 residues. The CDR3 protein is CASSSFFAAGTETYGYTF.

The chain employs TRBV30 and TRBJ1-1; TCRdb's D gene call, TRBD1, goes unchecked for lack of DNA. The length of the CDR3 is 14 residues. Germline CDR1 is GTSNPN and CDR2 is SVGIG (reference sequence). The CDR3: CAWSATGDNTEAFF.

The chain combines TRBV14 with TRBJ2-7; TCRdb indicates TRBD1, and absent DNA this call remains unverified. This CDR3 has 14 residues. Germline V lookup: CDR1 SGHDN, CDR2 FVKESK. This chain's CDR3 is CASSHPDNPYEQYF.

V is TRBV7-2 and J is TRBJ2-3; as DNA is missing, the TRBD2 call by TCRdb cannot be tested. CDR3 size: 18 residues. Germline V lookup: CDR1 SGHTA, CDR2 FQGNSA. The CDR3 region is CASSYLGLAGSSTDTQYF. Together with reference TRBV7-2 and TRBJ2-3, the CDR3 gives the full variable domain: GAGVSQSPSNKVTEKGKDVELRCDPISGHTALYWYRQSLGQGLEFLIYFQGNSAPDKSGLPSDRFSAERTGGSVSTLTIQRTQQEDSAVYLCASSYLGLAGSSTDTQYFGPGTRLTVL.

The rearrangement joins TRBV3-1 to TRBJ1-6. Germline V gives CDR1 LGHDT, CDR2 YNNKEL (reference sequence). The CDR3 length is 18 residues. CDR3 protein: CASSQEHERRGECSPLHF.

The V call is TRBV7-7, the J call TRBJ2-1; TCRdb returns TRBD1, unconfirmable since there is no DNA. In germline, CDR1 is SSHAT, CDR2 FNYEAQ (reference sequence). The CDR3 length is 15 residues. The CDR3 protein is CASSLGPRKNNEQFF.

The CDR3: CASSPGGLVETQYF. The gene calls are TRBV12-3 or TRBV12-4 and TRBJ2-5; TCRdb's D call, TRBD1, is unchecked because there is no DNA. The CDR3 contains 14 residues.

The CDR3 loop reads CSAIDPLASSSYEQYF. V and J are TRBV20-1 and TRBJ2-7; TCRdb calls TRBD1, which cannot be checked without DNA. Germline-derived CDR1 and CDR2 are DFQATT and SNEGSKA (reference sequence). The CDR3 loop spans 16 amino acids.

The rearrangement joins TRBV15 to TRBJ2-7. The CDR3 contains 13 residues. Germline V gene sequence: CDR1 LNHNV, CDR2 YYDKDF (reference sequence). The CDR3 spells CATSEERDYEQYF.

The chain joins TRBV7-6 to TRBJ2-1; the D call from TCRdb, TRBD2, cannot be confirmed without DNA. The germline CDR1 and CDR2 sequences are SGHVS and FNYEAQ. The CDR3 is made up of 20 amino acids. The CDR3 is CASSHPFAGGPPSSYNEQFF.

The chain is built from TRBV29-1 and TRBJ2-2; no DNA is available, so the TRBD2 call from TCRdb remains unchecked. The CDR3 runs 15 residues. Germline-derived CDR1 and CDR2 are SQVTM and ANQGSEA. This CDR3 is CSVTRTWGVDGELFF.